This T cell receptor beta chain comes out of a study of blood T cell repertoires in COVID-19. The repertoire was sequenced with immunoSEQ multiplex PCR; TCRdb's copy has only in-frame clones and lacks some. The sample holds a few hundred thousand clones; over 75% are singletons and the top ten take around 7.8%. The CDR3 has 18 residues. Germline assignment: CDR1 SGDLS and CDR2 YYNGEE. Germline trimming cut 0 bases from V and 7 bases from J; bases unmatched to any gene: 12. Input material: peripheral blood. The receptor was derived from a human donor in a cohort sampled during active COVID-19. V is TRBV9 and J is TRBJ2-3, with 12 bases that match TRBD2. The CDR3 reads CASSVGGLAGGPRHTQYF. CDR3 DNA: TGTGCCAGCAGCGTAGGTGGGCTAGCGGGGGGGCCGAGGCATACGCAGTATTTT.